Below are 28 T cell receptor beta chains sequenced from a single sample in a study of T cell repertoires in cytomegalovirus infection. In TCRdb, the reads were re-called with MiXCR into one record per CDR3 protein. The sample consists of approximately 71,000 distinct CDR3 sequences, just under 4% of them appearing once. The sample taken for sequencing was PBMCs. The source is a human donor in good health (CMV status not recorded). Some clones in this sample may be carry-over from other donors' samples.

In its sample, this clonotype was seen many times. This chain links TRBV7-2 with TRBJ1-1, with D perhaps matching TRBD1 (5 bases). Trimming took 1 base from V and 1 from J, leaving 10 bases between them. Germline V gives CDR1 SGHTA, CDR2 FQGNSA. There are 15 residues in the CDR3. CDR3 sequence: CASSLEGRRNTEAFF. CDR3 sequence (DNA): TGTGCCAGCAGCTTAGAGGGACGGCGGAACACTGAAGCTTTCTTT.

This clonotype was observed at least ten times. The chain couples TRBV11-2 to TRBJ2-7; the D gene is possibly TRBD2 (6 bases). V lost 2 bases and J 2 bases, leaving 13 bases between the germline ends. CDR3 length: 15 residues. The germline CDR1 and CDR2 sequences are SGHAT and FQNNGV. CDR3 nucleotides: TGTGCCAGCAGCTTATCCAGGGAGGCGGCCTACGAGCAGTACTTC. It specifies CASSLSREAAYEQYF.

This clonotype was seen at least ten times. The CDR3 region is CASSLSGTDTQYF. DNA of the CDR3: TGTGCCAGCAGCTTAAGTGGGACAGATACGCAGTATTTT. The chain has TRBV7-9 and TRBJ2-3; the D is unclear. CDR1 and CDR2 (germline): SEHNR, FQNEAQ (reference sequence). The CDR3 sequence is 13 residues long. V lost 2 bases and J 3 bases, leaving 6 bases between the germline ends.

This clonotype was seen many times. This chain links TRBV7-3 with TRBJ1-1; D might be TRBD1 (5 bases). CDR1 is SGHTA and CDR2 is FQGTGA in the germline V gene. CDR3 size: 15 residues. Trimming removed 5 bases from V and 1 base from J, with 14 bases in between. Here the CDR3 DNA reads TGTGCCAGCAGCCCTCTTGACGGGGCGAACACTGAAGCTTTCTTT. It yields the protein CASSPLDGANTEAFF.

In this sample, this clonotype turned up many times. J is TRBJ2-2 and V is TRBV6-5; either TRBD1 or TRBD2 may supply D (5 bases each). The CDR3 covers 15 residues. Germline V lookup: CDR1 MNHEY, CDR2 SVGAGI. Trimming pared 2 bases from V and 1 base from J, leaving 8 bases between. The CDR3 nucleotides are TGTGCCAGCAGTTACGGGGGACGGAACACCGGGGAGCTGTTTTTT. This gives the protein CASSYGGRNTGELFF.

A few counts support this clonotype. V and J are TRBV7-4 and TRBJ2-7; 8 nucleotides match TRBD1. The CDR3 is 15 amino acids. Germline V gene sequence: CDR1 SGHVT, CDR2 SQSDAQ. Germline trimming cut 5 bases from V and 3 bases from J; bases unmatched to any gene: 9. CDR3 amino acids: CASSRRVDRGYEQYF. In DNA form, the CDR3 reads TGTGCCAGCAGCAGAAGAGTAGACAGGGGCTACGAGCAGTACTTC.

The table lists this clonotype with many counts. The rearrangement joins TRBV7-8 to TRBJ1-3; D possibly corresponds to TRBD1 (6 bases). Trimming stripped 5 bases from V and 0 bases from J, with 14 bases between. This CDR3 region has 16 residues. Germline values: CDR1 SGHVS, CDR2 FQNEAQ. CDR3 in amino acids: CASSLRQESSGNTIYF. The CDR3 bases are TGTGCCAGCAGCCTCCGACAGGAGAGCTCTGGAAACACCATATATTTT.

This clonotype came up many times. The chain has TRBV4-1 and TRBJ2-7; tentatively, D is TRBD2 (6 bases). The germline V gene encodes CDR1 MGHRA and CDR2 YSYEKL. The CDR3 is made up of 17 amino acids. The V and J ends lost 3 bases and 0 bases respectively, with 18 bases between them. The CDR3 here is CASSHSALGGASYEQYF. DNA of the CDR3: TGCGCCAGCAGCCATAGCGCTTTGGGGGGAGCCTCCTACGAGCAGTACTTC.

This clonotype was counted at least ten times. V and J are TRBV7-6 and TRBJ1-3; unclear D gene. Between the trimmed V and J ends, which lost 4 bases and 0 bases, there was a span of 13 bases. Per germline, CDR1 SGHVS and CDR2 FNYEAQ. CDR3 length equals 16 residues. The CDR3 loop reads CASSSADGISGNTIYF. CDR3 DNA: TGTGCCAGCAGCTCGGCGGACGGCATCTCTGGAAACACCATATATTTT.

This clonotype turned up a few times. This chain links TRBV7-2 with TRBJ1-2; 7 bases map to TRBD1. The CDR3 has 15 residues. From germline, CDR1 is SGHTA and CDR2 FQGNSA. The trim removed 5 bases at V and 3 bases at J, leaving 9 bases unmatched. For the CDR3, the DNA is TGTGCCAGCAGCCCCGACAGGGTTCGGGACTATGGCTACACCTTC. Translation gives CASSPDRVRDYGYTF.

In its sample, this clonotype was seen many times. This chain joins TRBV12-3 or TRBV12-4 and TRBJ2-7; possibly TRBD2 for D (5 bases). Trimming took 5 bases from V and 7 from J, leaving 15 bases between them. The CDR3 loop spans 13 amino acids. The CDR3 is CASSTGSGMEQYF. In DNA form, the CDR3 reads TGTGCCAGCAGTACGGGATCGGGGATGGAGCAGTACTTC.

This clonotype appeared many times. J is TRBJ2-6 and V is TRBV7-6; 7 bases agree with TRBD1. The CDR3 totals 23 residues. Trimming cost V 0 bases and J 0 bases; bases outside gene matches: 20. Per germline, CDR1 SGHVS and CDR2 FNYEAQ. The CDR3 region is CASSLAIFTGTASVNSGANVLTF. The DNA for the CDR3 is TGTGCCAGCAGCTTAGCCATTTTTACCGGGACAGCAAGCGTAAACTCTGGGGCCAACGTCCTGACTTTC. The complete variable domain, with remaining parts taken from reference TRBV7-6 and TRBJ2-6, reads GAGVSQSPRYKVTKRGQDVALRCDPISGHVSLYWYRQALGQGPEFLTYFNYEAQQDKSGLPNDRFSAERPEGSISTLTIQRTEQRDSAMYRCASSLAIFTGTASVNSGANVLTFGAGSRLTVL.

This clonotype was observed at least ten times. The chain employs TRBV2 and TRBJ1-3; D may be TRBD1 (5 bases). Trimming cost V 8 bases and J 0 bases, with 14 bases left between them. Germline CDR1 SNHLY, CDR2 FYNNEI. This CDR3 has 15 amino acids. The CDR3, as DNA: TGTGCCAGCCAAACGGGACCGCCCTCTGGAAACACCATATATTTT. Residues: CASQTGPPSGNTIYF.

This clonotype was found many times. For the CDR3, the DNA is TGTGCCAGCAGCTTATTACGAGGGGCGGCCGAGCAGTACTTC. This translates into CASSLLRGAAEQYF. The chain joins TRBV7-3 to TRBJ2-7; perhaps D is TRBD1 or TRBD2 (5 bases each). Germline values: CDR1 SGHTA, CDR2 FQGTGA. CDR3 size: 14 residues. Trimming stripped 2 bases from V and 6 bases from J, with 14 bases between.

This clonotype was detected many times. This rearrangement joins TRBV19 to TRBJ1-5; D is possibly TRBD1 (6 bases). Trimming removed 1 base at V and 8 bases at J, with 18 bases between. This CDR3 region has 16 residues. Germline values: CDR1 LNHDA, CDR2 SQIVND (reference sequence). CDR3 nucleotides: TGTGCCAGTAGTATAGGGGCTGGGACAAGAAGGAAGCCCCAGCATTTT. Translating gives CASSIGAGTRRKPQHF.

This clonotype has a count of ten or more. The V gene is TRBV7-2, the J gene TRBJ2-7; TRBD1 aligns across 7 bases. Germline CDR1 is SGHTA and CDR2 is FQGNSA. The CDR3 is 14 amino acids. The V segment lost 5 bases and the J segment 0 bases; nucleotides outside the gene matches: 4. For the CDR3, the DNA is TGTGCCAGCAGCCCCCGGGACAGCTCCTACGAGCAGTACTTC. This gives the protein CASSPRDSSYEQYF. The variable domain in full, completed from reference TRBV7-2 and TRBJ2-7, reads GAGVSQSPSNKVTEKGKDVELRCDPISGHTALYWYRQSLGQGLEFLIYFQGNSAPDKSGLPSDRFSAERTGGSVSTLTIQRTQQEDSAVYLCASSPRDSSYEQYFGPGTRLTVT.

This clonotype showed up many times. V is TRBV7-9 and J is TRBJ2-3, with D possibly called TRBD1 or TRBD2 (5 bases each). V was trimmed by 5 bases and J by 2 bases, leaving 23 bases between them. Germline V gene sequence: CDR1 SEHNR, CDR2 FQNEAQ (reference sequence). This CDR3 has 18 residues. CDR3 in DNA: TGTGCCAGCAGCGTGGGACCCTCAAGAGATAAACCCACAGATACGCAGTATTTT. It is translated as CASSVGPSRDKPTDTQYF.

The chain uses TRBV7-3 and TRBJ2-1; 11 bases map to TRBD2. In germline, CDR1 is SGHTA, CDR2 FQGTGA. Germline trimming cut 5 bases from V and 4 bases from J; bases unmatched to any gene: 7. There are 16 residues in the CDR3. CDR3: CASSELAGAPYNEQFF. The CDR3 nucleotides read TGTGCCAGCAGCGAACTAGCGGGGGCACCTTACAATGAGCAGTTCTTC.

Points on this clonotype: With a much larger clone just one base away, this may be a read error. The chain has TRBV6-2 or TRBV6-3 and TRBJ2-5; 10 bases map to TRBD2. There are 14 residues in the CDR3. Germline values: CDR1 MNHEY, CDR2 SVGEGT. The DNA of the CDR3 is TGTGCCAGCAAGGCTAGCGGGAGTGGGGAGACCCAGCACTTC. Translated: CASKASGSGETQHF.

The sample holds many counts of this clonotype. The J gene is TRBJ1-6, the V gene TRBV20-1; 7 bases align to TRBD1. V lost 4 bases, J lost 8 bases, and 8 bases stayed unmatched. The CDR3 has 14 residues. From germline, CDR1 is DFQATT and CDR2 SNEGSKA (reference sequence). The CDR3 nucleotides are TGCAGTGCTATAGACCGGGACAGCTATTCACCCCTCCACTTT. Amino acids: CSAIDRDSYSPLHF.

The table lists this clonotype with many counts. The V gene is TRBV13, the J gene TRBJ1-3; D uncertain. Trimming removed 0 bases from V and 3 bases from J, with 0 bases in between. CDR1 is PRHDT and CDR2 is FYEKMQ in the germline V gene (reference sequence). CDR3 length: 12 residues. Here the CDR3 reads CASSLGGNTIYF. The CDR3 nucleotides are TGTGCCAGCAGCTTAGGTGGAAACACCATATATTTT.

This clonotype was picked up many times. The chain recombines TRBV2 with TRBJ2-7; 10 nucleotides align to TRBD2. CDR1 and CDR2 from the germline V gene are SNHLY and FYNNEI. V dropped 5 bases and J dropped 12; count of bases not matched to a gene: 10. This CDR3 comprises 13 residues. The chain's CDR3 is CASSTQREGPLYF. CDR3 nucleotide sequence: TGTGCCAGCAGTACCCAGCGGGAGGGCCCTCTGTACTTC.

This clonotype was seen at least ten times. This rearrangement joins TRBV7-2 to TRBJ2-7, with 10 bases matching TRBD1. This CDR3 region has 15 residues. The germline V gene has CDR1 SGHTA and CDR2 FQGNSA. The junction had 4 bases not matched to a gene; V was cut back by 4 bases and J by 1 base. The CDR3 loop is CASSWRTGGSYEQYF. For the CDR3, the DNA is TGTGCCAGCAGCTGGAGGACAGGGGGATCCTACGAGCAGTACTTC.

This chain connects TRBV28 to TRBJ2-2; 7 bases match TRBD1. V shed 4 bases and J 2 bases; nucleotides not matched to a gene: 4. Germline assignment: CDR1 MDHEN and CDR2 SYDVKM. The CDR3 is 15 amino acids. CDR3 DNA sequence: TGTGCCAGCAGTTCGGGACAGCTCAACACCGGGGAGCTGTTTTTT. Translating gives CASSSGQLNTGELFF.

This clonotype has ten or more counts. The chain is built from TRBV29-1 and TRBJ1-3; D gene ambiguous. The CDR3 extends over 11 amino acids. CDR1 is SQVTM and CDR2 is ANQGSEA in the germline V gene. The V gene lost 5 bases and the J gene lost 4 bases, with 6 bases spanning the gap. Written as DNA, the CDR3 is TGCAGCGTTACCCAGGGAAACACCATATATTTT. Protein sequence: CSVTQGNTIYF.

This clonotype was picked up many times. The rearrangement uses TRBV10-3 and TRBJ1-5; D is ambiguous. Trimming cost V 3 bases and J 9 bases, with 12 bases left between them. The CDR3 covers 13 residues. Germline CDR1 and CDR2: ENHRY and SYGVKD. The CDR3 loop is CAISELAASPQHF. The CDR3 nucleotides read TGTGCCATCAGTGAACTGGCAGCATCGCCCCAGCATTTT.

This clonotype was seen at least ten times. The genes are TRBV7-2 and TRBJ2-7; TRBD2 aligns across 12 bases. Germline V gene data show CDR1 as SGHTA and CDR2 as FQGNSA. The ends lost 5 bases at V and 1 base at J; junction bases unmatched: 6. This CDR3 spans 16 amino acids. The CDR3 spells CASSLMTSGSSYEQYF. CDR3 coding DNA: TGTGCCAGCAGCCTAATGACTAGCGGGAGTTCCTACGAGCAGTACTTC.

This clonotype was seen at least ten times. This rearrangement joins TRBV6-1 to TRBJ2-1, with D perhaps being TRBD1 or TRBD2 (5 bases each). Trimming removed 6 bases at V and 3 bases at J, with 18 bases between. This CDR3 has 16 residues. Germline V gives CDR1 MNHNS, CDR2 SASEGT. CDR3: CASRPRGSGRYNEQFF. The DNA of the CDR3 is TGTGCCAGCAGGCCTCGGGGCTCGGGGCGCTACAATGAGCAGTTCTTC.